This T cell receptor (beta chain) was found in a study of blood T cell repertoires in COVID-19. On the study more broadly: COVID-19 samples from acute and convalescent phases originated in the United States, Italy and Spain. In each case, the material was cDNA or gDNA derived from T cells, B-cell-depleted T cells, or PBMCs.

Trimming removed 3 bases from V and 4 bases from J; junction bases left unmatched: 3. There are 15 residues in the CDR3. From germline, CDR1 is KGHDR and CDR2 SFDVKD. In the source study's methods: From reference gene primer amplification, estimates of nucleated cell counts were derived. Data came from immunoSEQ multiplex PCR; TCRdb stores just in-frame clones and leaves some out. The V and J calls and clone size come from that table; D and trimming were worked out from the DNA. The sample has fewer than 250,000 clones, approximately 87% seen once. V and J are TRBV24-1 and TRBJ2-3; 10 positions agree with TRBD2. This TCR was recovered from a woman aged 45-65 years with acute or convalescent COVID-19. Sequenced: peripheral blood. In DNA form, the CDR3 reads TGTGCCACCAGTGATAGCGGGAGGGCCTCAGATACGCAGTATTTT. Its protein is CATSDSGRASDTQYF.